A single sample is the source of the 21 T cell receptor beta chains below, sequenced in a study of cytomegalovirus exposure and HLA in healthy donors. The PCR ran on 60 Vbeta and 13 Jbeta primers. Sequenced by immunoSEQ multiplex PCR; TCRdb stores in-frame clones only, minus some. The table lists some 76,000 clones, 75% to 90% of them singletons. Material for sequencing was PBMCs. The origin of the receptors is a woman in her twenties or thirties in good health and CMV-seronegative.

The chain combines TRBV11-2 with TRBJ1-2; 8 bases match TRBD1. The CDR3 extends over 14 amino acids. CDR1 is SGHAT, CDR2 FQNNGV, per germline. The ends lost 5 bases at V and 8 bases at J; junction bases unmatched: 10. In nucleotides, the CDR3 is TGTGCCAGCAGCACCTGGACAGGGACAGGCGGCTACACCTTC. Translating it yields CASSTWTGTGGYTF.

This chain links TRBV5-8 with TRBJ1-1; D is unclear. CDR1 is SGHTS and CDR2 is YDEGEE in the germline V gene. V gave up 4 bases and J gave up 0 bases, with 10 bases separating them. This CDR3 is 14 amino acids long. CDR3 coding DNA: TGTGCCAGCAGCGGTGACATTTTGAACACTGAAGCTTTCTTT. Translating it yields CASSGDILNTEAFF.

This clone was counted between two and nine times. CDR3: CASTPLPGQPQHF. CDR3 nucleotides: TGTGCCAGTACTCCCCTACCCGGGCAGCCCCAGCATTTT. V gene TRBV19 combines with J gene TRBJ1-5, with D uncertain. Trimming left V 7 bases short and J 7 bases short, with 14 bases between. Germline CDR1 is LNHDA and CDR2 is SQIVND (reference sequence). The CDR3 spans 13 residues.

The chain joins TRBV29-1 to TRBJ2-5, with 10 bases lining up with TRBD1. Germline CDR1 reads SQVTM; CDR2 reads ANQGSEA. V was pared by 4 bases and J by 5 bases, with 4 bases of the junction left unmatched. The CDR3 runs 13 residues. In DNA, the CDR3 is TGCAGCGTTGGACAGGGGGCAGTGGAGACCCAGTACTTC. Its translation: CSVGQGAVETQYF.

The chain recombines TRBV10-3 with TRBJ1-3; 10 bases fit TRBD1. Per germline, CDR1 ENHRY and CDR2 SYGVKD. V lost 10 bases and J lost 2; bases outside the gene matches: 5. CDR3 length: 14 amino acids. The CDR3 protein is CATTGTGAGNTIYF. The DNA of the CDR3 is TGTGCCACCACCGGGACAGGGGCTGGAAACACCATATATTTT.

The CDR3, as DNA: TGTGCCTGGGACACGTTGAACCGTAATTCACCCCTCCACTTT. This codes for CAWDTLNRNSPLHF. J is TRBJ1-6 and V is TRBV27, with D maybe TRBD1 (6 bases). The V gene's germline CDR1 is MNHEY and CDR2 SMNVEV (reference sequence). The CDR3 runs to 14 residues. Trimming took 11 bases from V and 6 from J, leaving 17 bases between them.

The chain's CDR3 is CASSGGGNSPLHF. The CDR3 DNA reads TGTGCCAGCAGTGGGGGGGGGAATTCACCCCTCCACTTT. The V gene is TRBV7-9, the J gene TRBJ1-6, with D perhaps matching TRBD1 (5 bases). This CDR3 has 13 residues. Germline V gene data show CDR1 as SEHNR and CDR2 as FQNEAQ (reference sequence). V was trimmed by 6 bases and J by 7 bases, leaving 10 bases between them.

The chain couples TRBV7-8 to TRBJ1-2; 9 nucleotides agree with TRBD1. The CDR3 is 14 residues long. The ends lost 5 bases at V and 6 bases at J; junction bases unmatched: 7. Germline V gene sequence: CDR1 SGHVS, CDR2 FQNEAQ. CDR3 sequence: CASSPRTGEHGYTF. CDR3 in DNA: TGTGCCAGCAGCCCTCGGACAGGGGAACATGGCTACACCTTC. Drawing the rest from reference TRBV7-8 and TRBJ1-2, the complete variable domain is GAGVSQSPRYKVAKRGQDVALRCDPISGHVSLFWYQQALGQGPEFLTYFQNEAQLDKSGLPSDRFFAERPEGSVSTLKIQRTQQEDSAVYLCASSPRTGEHGYTFGSGTRLTVV.

This clone was seen a handful of times. V is TRBV6-1 and J is TRBJ2-1; TRBD2 matches 8 bases. The J segment lost 4 bases and the V segment lost 5 bases, leaving 7 bases of the junction unmatched. Germline V gene data show CDR1 as MNHNS and CDR2 as SASEGT. The CDR3 covers 15 residues. The CDR3 protein is CASSTGREAYNEQFF. CDR3 bases: TGTGCCAGCAGTACGGGGCGGGAGGCATACAATGAGCAGTTCTTC.

The CDR3 coding sequence is TGTGCCAGCAGTTTATCATTAGCAGCAGATACGCAGTATTTT. Translation: CASSLSLAADTQYF. The chain has TRBV28 and TRBJ2-3; D is unresolved. Germline V gives CDR1 MDHEN, CDR2 SYDVKM. The CDR3 is 14 residues long. V lost 1 base to trimming and J lost 4 bases, with 9 bases between them.

DNA for the CDR3: TGTGCCAGCGGAACGGGGACAGGGGGCGGGTATGGCTACACCTTC. As protein: CASGTGTGGGYGYTF. The genes are TRBV9 and TRBJ1-2; 12 bases are a match to TRBD1. With 7 bases clipped from V and 5 bases from J, the junction kept 9 bases outside the gene matches. The CDR3 consists of 15 residues. Germline V gene data show CDR1 as SGDLS and CDR2 as YYNGEE.

The chain links TRBV10-1 to TRBJ2-3, with TRBD1 matching over 8 bases. V was pared by 4 bases and J by 5 bases, with 5 bases of the junction left unmatched. CDR3 length: 14 residues. Germline CDR1 WNHNN, CDR2 SYGVQD (reference sequence). CDR3 amino acids: CASSADRAGDTQYF. In nucleotides, the CDR3 is TGCGCCAGCAGTGCGGACAGGGCCGGAGATACGCAGTATTTT.

The chain links TRBV2 to TRBJ1-4; 7 positions match TRBD1. J was trimmed by 8 bases and V by 8 bases; bases with no gene match: 8. The CDR3 is made up of 13 amino acids. Looked up from germline, CDR1 is SNHLY and CDR2 is FYNNEI. CDR3 protein: CASERGRQEKLFF. The CDR3 DNA reads as TGTGCCAGCGAGAGGGGGCGTCAAGAAAAACTGTTTTTT.

The CDR3 reads CASSLAGSSYNEQFF. In DNA, the CDR3 is TGTGCCAGCAGCTTAGCCGGGAGCTCCTACAATGAGCAGTTCTTC. V is TRBV7-2 and J is TRBJ2-1; D is perhaps TRBD2 (6 bases). Germline V CDR1 and CDR2: SGHTA, FQGNSA. This CDR3 has 15 amino acids. V was trimmed by 0 bases and J by 0 bases, leaving 6 bases between them.

The rearrangement uses TRBV4-1 and TRBJ2-5; TRBD1 aligns across 7 bases. Per the germline V gene, CDR1 is MGHRA and CDR2 is YSYEKL. The V segment lost 3 bases and the J segment 9 bases; nucleotides outside the gene matches: 4. The CDR3 is made up of 12 amino acids. CDR3 in DNA: TGCGCCAGCAGCCATCAACAGGGGCCCCAGTACTTC. It encodes CASSHQQGPQYF.

The chain couples TRBV19 to TRBJ1-2, with D uncertain. Per germline, CDR1 LNHDA and CDR2 SQIVND (reference sequence). V was cut by 6 bases and J by 1 base, with 12 bases left in between. The CDR3 runs 14 residues. CDR3 protein: CASSLGGNNYGYTF. In DNA form, the CDR3 reads TGTGCCAGTAGCTTGGGAGGGAATAACTATGGCTACACCTTC.

For this clone: The junction departs from the called germline gene at one end, perhaps through a read error. This chain links TRBV5-4 with TRBJ1-2; D possibly corresponds to TRBD1 (5 bases). The CDR3 runs to 15 residues. Germline V gene data show CDR1 as SGHNT and CDR2 as YYREEE (reference sequence). The CDR3 DNA sequence: TGTGCCAGCAGCTCAGTCGCAGGGTCGGACTATGGCTACCCCTTC. Translation gives CASSSVAGSDYGYPF.

The chain couples TRBV7-9 to TRBJ1-2, with 7 bases identical to TRBD1. Germline loops: CDR1 SEHNR, CDR2 FQNEAQ (reference sequence). Germline trimming cut 1 base from V and 1 base from J; bases unmatched to any gene: 0. The CDR3 length is 14 residues. CDR3 protein: CASSLDRGNYGYTF. CDR3 nucleotide sequence: TGTGCCAGCAGCTTAGACAGGGGTAACTATGGCTACACCTTC.

V usage is TRBV7-9 and J usage is TRBJ2-5; D is uncertain. The CDR3 covers 14 residues. V lost 0 bases, J lost 5 bases, and 10 bases lay in between. Looked up from germline, CDR1 is SEHNR and CDR2 is FQNEAQ (reference sequence). CDR3 sequence (DNA): TGTGCCAGCAGCTTAGCGGCCACCAAGGAGACCCAGTACTTC. Translated, it gives CASSLAATKETQYF.

This clone was seen once. The genes are TRBV29-1 and TRBJ2-5; 11 nucleotides agree with TRBD2. Germline V CDR1 and CDR2: SQVTM, ANQGSEA. The CDR3 extends over 13 amino acids. J lost 5 bases, V lost 4 bases, and 3 bases had no gene match. The CDR3 spells CSVVSSGRETQYF. The CDR3 DNA is TGCAGCGTTGTTTCTAGCGGGAGGGAGACCCAGTACTTC.

The rearrangement uses TRBV7-9 and TRBJ1-2; 8 nucleotides agree with TRBD1. This CDR3 has 15 residues. Germline trimming cut 2 bases from V and 0 bases from J; bases unmatched to any gene: 2. The germline gives CDR1 SEHNR, CDR2 FQNEAQ (reference sequence). CDR3 DNA: TGTGCCAGCAGCTTACCGGACAGGGCTAACTATGGCTACACCTTC. Its protein product is CASSLPDRANYGYTF.